The rows below give T cell receptor beta chains drawn from one sample of a study of patients and donors after allogeneic stem cell transplantation. TCRdb reprocessed the RT-PCR reads via MiXCR and lists one record per CDR3 protein. The table records fewer than 75,000 distinct CDR3 sequences, about an eighth of them present only once. The sample was blood, either unsorted or a sorted T cell fraction (not recorded which). The receptors stem from a human donor who was either an allogeneic HSCT recipient or a stem cell or donor lymphocyte infusion donor (not recorded which). It is not recorded whose cells these are; they may come from a transplant donor. Both conserved end residues are part of each CDR3. The order of the fields is D gene, J gene, clone size, V gene, CDR3 protein, CDR3 DNA. The D gene is left open where the match is weak. Clone size appears in some rows only: once, few, many, or a class for an expanded clone.

D: TRBD2; J: TRBJ2-2; size: few; V: TRBV12-3/TRBV12-4; CDR3: CASSLGGRATGELFF; DNA: TGTGCCAGCAGTTTGGGCGGGAGAGCCACCGGGGAGCTGTTTTTT
D: -; J: TRBJ1-5; size: few; V: TRBV6-5; CDR3: CASSYSGHTDQPQHF; DNA: TGTGCCAGCAGTTACTCGGGACACACGGATCAGCCCCAGCATTTT
D: -; J: TRBJ2-1; size: few; V: TRBV20-1; CDR3: CSARVSETRKEQFF; DNA: TGCAGTGCTAGAGTGTCCGAGACTAGGAAGGAGCAGTTCTTC
D: -; J: TRBJ2-1; size: many; V: TRBV6-6; CDR3: CASSYGGAVPYNEQFF; DNA: TGTGCCAGCAGTTACGGGGGGGCAGTCCCCTACAATGAGCAGTTCTTC
D: TRBD2; J: TRBJ2-1; size: few; V: TRBV16; CDR3: CASSQYRWAGGPSDEQFF; DNA: TGTGCCAGCAGCCAATACCGGTGGGCGGGAGGGCCCTCGGATGAGCAGTTCTTC
D: -; J: TRBJ2-7; size: -; V: TRBV6-5; CDR3: CASSYSIELWGAHEQYF; DNA: TGTGCCAGCAGTTACTCGATAGAATTGTGGGGGGCCCACGAGCAGTACTTC
D: TRBD1; J: TRBJ2-1; size: -; V: TRBV27; CDR3: CASSSGTGSYNEQFF; DNA: TGTGCCAGCAGTTCCGGGACAGGTTCCTACAATGAGCAGTTCTTC
D: -; J: TRBJ1-1; size: many; V: TRBV29-1; CDR3: CSGTGLGGTEAFF; DNA: TGCAGCGGTACAGGTCTCGGCGGCACTGAAGCTTTCTTT
D: -; J: TRBJ1-5; size: many; V: TRBV27; CDR3: CASSLLSGSNQPQHF; DNA: TGTGCCAGCAGTTTACTGTCAGGGAGCAATCAGCCCCAGCATTTT
D: -; J: TRBJ1-1; size: few; V: TRBV18; CDR3: CASSAMGNTEAFF; DNA: TGTGCCAGCTCAGCTATGGGGAACACTGAAGCTTTCTTT
D: -; J: TRBJ1-3; size: many; V: TRBV12-3/TRBV12-4; CDR3: CASRDGPSSGNTIYF; DNA: TGTGCCAGCAGGGACGGACCGAGCTCTGGAAACACCATATATTTT
D: -; J: TRBJ2-1; size: -; V: TRBV7-6; CDR3: CASSLYSNEQFF; DNA: TGTGCCAGCAGCTTGTATAGTAATGAGCAGTTCTTC
D: TRBD2; J: TRBJ2-1; size: -; V: TRBV14; CDR3: CASSPGLAPGVQFF; DNA: TGTGCCAGCAGCCCCGGACTAGCGCCGGGAGTGCAGTTCTTC
D: -; J: TRBJ1-5; size: many; V: TRBV27; CDR3: CASSLYTPSNQPQHF; DNA: TGTGCCAGCAGTTTATATACACCAAGCAATCAGCCCCAGCATTTT
D: -; J: TRBJ1-1; size: few; V: TRBV27; CDR3: CASSLTAHMNTEAFF; DNA: TGTGCCAGCAGTTTAACAGCCCACATGAACACTGAAGCTTTCTTT
D: -; J: TRBJ2-2; size: -; V: TRBV10-2; CDR3: CASSDLLAGELFF; DNA: TGCGCCAGCAGTGATCTCCTGGCCGGGGAGCTGTTTTTT
D: TRBD2; J: TRBJ2-7; size: many; V: TRBV20-1; CDR3: CSAVAGDNYEQYF; DNA: TGCAGTGCAGTAGCGGGAGATAACTACGAGCAGTACTTC
D: TRBD2; J: TRBJ2-7; size: few; V: TRBV3-1; CDR3: CASSQDKVAGGYEQYF; DNA: TGTGCCAGCAGCCAAGATAAGGTAGCGGGAGGTTACGAGCAGTACTTC
D: -; J: TRBJ2-5; size: -; V: TRBV5-6; CDR3: CASSLQGTSQETQYF; DNA: TGTGCCAGCAGCTTGCAAGGGACATCCCAAGAGACCCAGTACTTC